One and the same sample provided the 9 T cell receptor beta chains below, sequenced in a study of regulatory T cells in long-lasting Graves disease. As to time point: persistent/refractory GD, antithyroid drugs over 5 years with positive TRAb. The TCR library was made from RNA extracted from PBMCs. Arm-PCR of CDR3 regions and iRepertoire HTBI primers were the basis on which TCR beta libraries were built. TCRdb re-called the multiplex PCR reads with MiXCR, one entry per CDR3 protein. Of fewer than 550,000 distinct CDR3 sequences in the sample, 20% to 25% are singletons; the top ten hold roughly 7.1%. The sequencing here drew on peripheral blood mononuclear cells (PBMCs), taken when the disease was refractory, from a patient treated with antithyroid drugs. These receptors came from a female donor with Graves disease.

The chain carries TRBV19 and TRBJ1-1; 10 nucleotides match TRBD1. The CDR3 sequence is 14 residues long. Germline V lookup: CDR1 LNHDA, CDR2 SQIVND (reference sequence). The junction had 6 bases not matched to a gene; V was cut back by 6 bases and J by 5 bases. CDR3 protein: CASSLGTGATEAFF. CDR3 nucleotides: TGTGCCAGTAGCCTCGGGACAGGGGCAACTGAAGCTTTCTTT. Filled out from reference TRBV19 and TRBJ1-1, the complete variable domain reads DGGITQSPKYLFRKEGQNVTLSCEQNLNHDAMYWYRQDPGQGLRLIYYSQIVNDFQKGDIAEGYSVSREKKESFPLTVTSAQKNPTAFYLCASSLGTGATEAFFGQGTRLTVV.

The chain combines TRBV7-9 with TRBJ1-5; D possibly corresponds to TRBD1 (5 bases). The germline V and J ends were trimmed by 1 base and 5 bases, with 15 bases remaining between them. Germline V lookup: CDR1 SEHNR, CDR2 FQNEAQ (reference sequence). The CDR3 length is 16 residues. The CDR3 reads CASSLEGAKLYQPQHF. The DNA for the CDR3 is TGTGCCAGCAGCTTAGAAGGGGCGAAGTTATATCAGCCCCAGCATTTT.

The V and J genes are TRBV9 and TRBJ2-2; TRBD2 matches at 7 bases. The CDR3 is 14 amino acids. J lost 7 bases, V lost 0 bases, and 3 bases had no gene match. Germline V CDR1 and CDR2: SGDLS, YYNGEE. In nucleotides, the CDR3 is TGTGCCAGCAGCGTAGAGAGCGGGGTCGGGGAGCTGTTTTTT. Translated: CASSVESGVGELFF.

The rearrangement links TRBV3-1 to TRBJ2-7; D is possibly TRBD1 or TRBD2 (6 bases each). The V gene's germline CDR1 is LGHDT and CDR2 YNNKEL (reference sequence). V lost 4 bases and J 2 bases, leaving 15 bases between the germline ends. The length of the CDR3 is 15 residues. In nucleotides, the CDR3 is TGTGCCAGCAGCCTAAGGGGGGAGGCCCCCTACGAGCAGTACTTC. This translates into CASSLRGEAPYEQYF.

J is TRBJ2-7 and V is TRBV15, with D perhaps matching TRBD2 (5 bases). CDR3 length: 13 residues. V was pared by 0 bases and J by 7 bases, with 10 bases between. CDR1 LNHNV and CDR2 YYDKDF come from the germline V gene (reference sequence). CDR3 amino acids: CATSREEVGEQYF. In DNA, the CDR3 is TGTGCCACCAGCAGAGAGGAGGTCGGGGAGCAGTACTTC.

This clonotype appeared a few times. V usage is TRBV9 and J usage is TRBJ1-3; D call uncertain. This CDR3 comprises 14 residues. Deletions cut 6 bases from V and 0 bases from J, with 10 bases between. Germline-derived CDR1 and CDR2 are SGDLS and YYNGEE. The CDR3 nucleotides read TGTGCCAGCAACCGAGACACCTCTGGAAACACCATATATTTT. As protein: CASNRDTSGNTIYF.

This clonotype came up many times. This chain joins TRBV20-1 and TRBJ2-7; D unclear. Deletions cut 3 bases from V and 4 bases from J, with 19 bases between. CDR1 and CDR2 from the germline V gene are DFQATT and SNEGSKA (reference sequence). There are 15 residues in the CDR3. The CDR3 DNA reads TGCAGTGCTAGCCCCTCTCAGAAGGGCCTATACGAGCAGTACTTC. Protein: CSASPSQKGLYEQYF.

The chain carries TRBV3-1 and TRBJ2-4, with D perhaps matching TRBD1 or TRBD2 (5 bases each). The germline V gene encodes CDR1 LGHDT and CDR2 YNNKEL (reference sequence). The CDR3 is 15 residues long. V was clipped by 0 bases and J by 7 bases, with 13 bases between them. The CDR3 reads CASSQEGQGVNIQYF. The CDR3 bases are TGTGCCAGCAGCCAAGAAGGGCAGGGAGTGAACATTCAGTACTTC.

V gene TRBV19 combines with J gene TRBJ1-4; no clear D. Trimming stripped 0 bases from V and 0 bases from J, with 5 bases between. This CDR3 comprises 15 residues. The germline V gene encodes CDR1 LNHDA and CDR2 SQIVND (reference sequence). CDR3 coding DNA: TGTGCCAGTAGTATAGATCGCGCAACTAATGAAAAACTGTTTTTT. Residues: CASSIDRATNEKLFF.